Listed below are T cell receptor beta chains from one sample, sequenced in a study of OX40 agonist ivuxolimab in advanced cancers. Assay: immunoSEQ multiplex PCR; the TCRdb copy retains only in-frame clones and omits some. The table lists about 69,000 clones, about 84% of them singletons. Sequencing was performed on CD4+ or CD8+ T cells sorted from blood, taken in a trial of the OX40 agonist ivuxolimab. These receptors were taken from an adult with an advanced solid tumor such as melanoma, head and neck, liver or kidney cancer. CDR3s include the opening cysteine and the closing phenylalanine or tryptophan. D genes are given only for firm matches. Size is omitted from some rows. Given values are once, few, many or a class for expanded clones.

J,D,size,V,DNA,CDR3
TRBJ2-7,.,.,TRBV5-5,TGTGCCAGCAGCTTGGAGTACAGGGAGTGGTACGAGCAGTACTTC,CASSLEYREWYEQYF
TRBJ2-7,TRBD2,.,TRBV19,TGTGCCAGCAGTATGGGGAGGACTAGCGGGAGTCCCTACGAGCAGTACTTC,CASSMGRTSGSPYEQYF
TRBJ2-7,.,.,TRBV11-3,TGTGCCAGCAGCTCGGGACACTCCTACGAGCAGTACTTC,CASSSGHSYEQYF
TRBJ2-1,.,.,TRBV2,TGTGCCAGCAGTTCGGTGAGCTCCTACAATGAGCAGTTCTTC,CASSSVSSYNEQFF
TRBJ2-1,TRBD2,once,TRBV6-5,TGTGCCAGCAGTTCCATGGCGGGAGTCTGGAATGAGCAGTTCTTC,CASSSMAGVWNEQFF
TRBJ2-6,.,.,TRBV19,TGTGCCAGTAGTATTCGGGCCAACTCTGGGGCCAACGTCCTGACTTTC,CASSIRANSGANVLTF
TRBJ2-2,TRBD2,once,TRBV25-1,TGTGCCAGCAGTGAATATAGGGGAGCGGGATTAAACACCGGGGAGCTGTTTTTT,CASSEYRGAGLNTGELFF
TRBJ2-7,.,.,TRBV2,TGTGCCAGCAGTAGTCAGCGCAGGGGCGCGGGGGAGCAGTACTTC,CASSSQRRGAGEQYF
TRBJ2-4,TRBD2,.,TRBV28,TGTGCCAGCAGTTTGTGGAGCGGGAGGGCCTACATTCAGTACTTC,CASSLWSGRAYIQYF
TRBJ1-2,TRBD1,.,TRBV6-1,TGTGCCAGCATCGGGACAGGGACTAACTATGGCTACACCTTC,CASIGTGTNYGYTF
TRBJ1-1,TRBD1,.,TRBV7-2,TGTGCCAGCAGCTTAGGTGTCGGAGGGGGCCTCACTGAAGCTTTCTTT,CASSLGVGGGLTEAFF
TRBJ2-5,TRBD1,.,TRBV7-8,TGTGCCAGCAGCTTTGGACAGGGAGAGACCCAGTACTTC,CASSFGQGETQYF
TRBJ1-3,.,.,TRBV19,TGTGCCAGTAGCGATGGGGACATGCGGAACACCATATATTTT,CASSDGDMRNTIYF
TRBJ2-7,TRBD1,.,TRBV10-3,TGTGCCATCAGTGAACTACGACAGGGGAACGAGCAGTACTTC,CAISELRQGNEQYF
TRBJ1-2,.,once,TRBV7-3,TGTGCCAGCAGCCCCGGTCTTAACTATGGCTACACCTTC,CASSPGLNYGYTF
TRBJ2-7,.,once,TRBV11-2,TGTGCCAGCAGCTTAGGGCTAGCCCCCTACGAGCAGTACTTC,CASSLGLAPYEQYF
TRBJ1-2,.,.,TRBV30,TGTGCCTGGAGTAAAGGGCAGGGCTTGGTGAGCTATGGCTACACCTTC,CAWSKGQGLVSYGYTF
TRBJ2-2,.,.,TRBV10-1,TGCGCCAGCAGTGAGGCCCTACCCGCCGGGGAGCTGTTTTTT,CASSEALPAGELFF
TRBJ1-3,.,few,TRBV30,TGTGCCTGGAGTGTACGGCGGCTTTACTCTGGAAACACCATATATTTT,CAWSVRRLYSGNTIYF
TRBJ1-1,.,.,TRBV27,TGTGCCAGCAGTCGTGAGGGGCAGGGCACTGAAGCTTTCTTT,CASSREGQGTEAFF
TRBJ2-1,.,.,TRBV5-1,TGCGCCAGCAGCTCGGCCCCGACTGACGGTAATGAGCAGTTCTTC,CASSSAPTDGNEQFF
TRBJ1-1,.,.,TRBV5-4,TGTGCCAGCATGGGGATGAACACTGAAGCTTTCTTT,CASMGMNTEAFF
TRBJ2-2,TRBD2,.,TRBV18,TGTGCCAGCTCACCGGGCGGGAGTGGCACCGGGGAGCTGTTTTTT,CASSPGGSGTGELFF
TRBJ1-1,.,.,TRBV5-4,TGTGCCAGCAGCTTGTCTGGCAGGACCGGAAACACTGAAGCTTTCTTT,CASSLSGRTGNTEAFF
TRBJ1-2,TRBD1,.,TRBV4-2,TGTGCCAGCAGCCAAGATAGGGACAGAAGAGGGCTCTTC,CASSQDRDRRGLF
TRBJ2-2,.,.,TRBV4-3,TGCGCCAGCAGCCAAGACCAGGGTAGGGAGCTGTTTTTT,CASSQDQGRELFF
TRBJ1-4,TRBD1,.,TRBV5-1,TGCGCCAGCAGCTTGGAGGCGGACAGGGGACAAAAACTGTTTTTT,CASSLEADRGQKLFF
TRBJ1-5,.,.,TRBV21-1,TGTGCCAGCAGAGTCGGGCCCAGCAATCAGCCCCAGCATTTT,CASRVGPSNQPQHF
TRBJ2-1,.,.,TRBV14,TGTGCCAGCAGCCCTTTTAGTTTCAGGGGAACCCATGAGCAGTTCTTC,CASSPFSFRGTHEQFF
TRBJ2-1,TRBD2,once,TRBV7-3,TGTGCCAGCAGCCAAACCGGGACTAGCACCGCTGAGCAGTTCTTC,CASSQTGTSTAEQFF
TRBJ2-7,.,.,TRBV5-1,TGCGCCAGCAGCTTGGTTGGCACCATATACGAGCAGTACTTC,CASSLVGTIYEQYF
TRBJ1-6,.,.,TRBV19,TGTGCCAGTAGTATACTCATACCGAATTCACCCCTCCACTTT,CASSILIPNSPLHF
TRBJ1-2,.,many,TRBV6-1,TGTGCCAGCAGGACTCAAGCTAACTATGGCTACACCTTC,CASRTQANYGYTF
TRBJ2-5,TRBD1,.,TRBV11-3,TGTGCCAGCAGCTTATGGGGACAGGAACAAGAGACCCAGTACTTC,CASSLWGQEQETQYF
TRBJ2-5,TRBD2,.,TRBV10-2,TGCGCCAGCAGTGATCCGGGACTAGCGAACGGGGAGACCCAGTACTTC,CASSDPGLANGETQYF
TRBJ2-7,TRBD1,.,TRBV19,TGTGCCAGTAGTATGAACAGGGGATACGAGCAGTACTTC,CASSMNRGYEQYF
TRBJ1-2,.,.,TRBV11-2,TGTGCCAGCAGCTTAGAGGGGAATGGCTACACCTTC,CASSLEGNGYTF
TRBJ2-5,TRBD1,.,TRBV10-3,TGTGCCATCAGCGACGGGACAGGGCTTCAAGAGACCCAGTACTTC,CAISDGTGLQETQYF
TRBJ2-7,.,.,TRBV5-1,TGCGCCAGCAGCTTTAGGCACGCTTCATCCTACTACGAGCAGTACTTC,CASSFRHASSYYEQYF
TRBJ2-1,TRBD2,.,TRBV5-4,TGTGCCAGCACTGGGACTAGCGGGGCTTCATACAATGAGCAGTTCTTC,CASTGTSGASYNEQFF
TRBJ2-3,.,.,TRBV9,TGTGCCAGCAGCGTTGATGACAGGCCTCTCCATAGCACAGATACGCAGTATTTT,CASSVDDRPLHSTDTQYF
TRBJ2-2,.,.,TRBV19,TGTGCCAGTAGTATTGTCGTAGGGACCGGGGAGCTGTTTTTT,CASSIVVGTGELFF